The T cell receptor (beta chain) under discussion was sequenced for a study of T cell responses to AZD1222 COVID-19 vaccine. Generated by immunoSEQ multiplex PCR, the TCRdb table keeps only in-frame clones and is missing some. The sample consists of under 150,000 clones, 80% to 95% of them appearing once. Worth noting for this clone: Its antigen is as yet unknown.

Germline values: CDR1 SGHTA, CDR2 FQGNSA. The CDR3 totals 16 residues. The V end lost 5 bases, the J end lost 0 bases, and 16 bases lay between the germline ends. Study-wide results and caveats: The donor cohort was predominantly white British with a female majority, and clonal diversity may have been underestimated. Spike-specific TCR breadth and depth went up after people got two AZD1222 doses.

Specimen: peripheral blood, collected 28 days after the second AZD1222 dose. The chain couples TRBV7-2 to TRBJ1-1, with TRBD1 as a possible D gene (5 bases). The receptor was derived from an adult who received the AZD1222 COVID-19 vaccine. Written as DNA, the CDR3 is TGTGCCAGCAGCCGTTGGCCCGGGACTGTGAACACTGAAGCTTTCTTT. Its translation is CASSRWPGTVNTEAFF.